These T cell receptor beta chains were read from a single sample in a study of T cell repertoires in cytomegalovirus infection. The antigens of these receptors remain unknown. TCRdb used MiXCR to reprocess the reads, holding one entry per CDR3 protein. Of approximately 350,000 distinct CDR3 sequences detected, roughly 36% appear once; the ten largest clones hold around an eighth. The sequencing here drew on cultured PBMCs, taken from culture after CMV antigen stimulation. These TCRs come from a human donor in good health (CMV status not recorded). Some clones in this sample may be carry-over from other donors' samples. Both conserved end residues are part of each CDR3. The D gene is left open where the match is weak. Size is stated for part of the rows, as once, few or many counts, or as a class when the clone is expanded.

clone_size j_call cdr3_length v_call d_call cdr3_nt cdr3_aa
NA TRBJ2-3 13 TRBV7-2 NA TGTGCCAGCAATAACAAGGAGTCAGATACGCAGTATTTT CASNNKESDTQYF
NA TRBJ2-5 15 TRBV19 TRBD1 TGTGCCAGTAGTGCATGGGACAGCCGCCAAGAGACCCAGTACTTC CASSAWDSRQETQYF
NA TRBJ2-7 17 TRBV29-1 TRBD1 TGCAGCGTTGTCTCAAGGCAGGGGGCTGTTGGGAGTTCCGAGCAGTACTTC CSVVSRQGAVGSSEQYF
NA TRBJ1-6 13 TRBV7-2 NA TGTGCCAGCAGCTTAGTTGAGGGGGGGGCCCTCCACTTT CASSLVEGGALHF
NA TRBJ1-3 14 TRBV5-1 TRBD1 TGCGCCAGCAGCAGAACAGGGGACGTAAACACCATATATTTT CASSRTGDVNTIYF
few TRBJ1-1 15 TRBV4-1 TRBD1 TGCGCCAGCAGCCACCACGGACAGGGGAACACTGAAGCTTTCTTT CASSHHGQGNTEAFF
NA TRBJ1-3 13 TRBV7-2 TRBD1 TGTGCCAGCAGGAGGGGACAGGGAAACACCATATATTTT CASRRGQGNTIYF
few TRBJ2-5 16 TRBV7-2 TRBD2 TGTGCCAGCAGCTTAGGGGGGAGGGGACCCCAAGAGACCCAGTACTTC CASSLGGRGPQETQYF
few TRBJ2-1 18 TRBV27 NA TGTGCCAGCACGGGATACAGGGCCCGGCCAGCGGGACACAATGAGCAGTTCTTC CASTGYRARPAGHNEQFF
NA TRBJ2-1 16 TRBV18 NA TGTGCCAGCTCACCATTCGGAGGCGACCTCTACAATGAGCAGTTCTTC CASSPFGGDLYNEQFF
NA TRBJ1-1 18 TRBV4-3 NA TGCGCCAGCAGCCAAGAGGGGAAACTAAGTTTGGAGATCACTGAAGCTTTCTTT CASSQEGKLSLEITEAFF
NA TRBJ2-4 13 TRBV7-8 NA TGTGCCAGCAGCTTAGCGCTGTGGAACATTCAGTACTTC CASSLALWNIQYF
NA TRBJ2-5 14 TRBV20-1 NA TGCAGTGCCAGGACACCAACCGCCCGAGAGACCCAGTACTTC CSARTPTARETQYF
NA TRBJ1-1 13 TRBV5-3 TRBD1 TGTGCCAGCAGGTCGAGGACAGGGACTGAAGCTTTCTTT CASRSRTGTEAFF
many TRBJ2-1 11 TRBV7-2 NA TGTGCCAGCAGCCTTCTTGAAGCGCAGTTCTTC CASSLLEAQFF
NA TRBJ2-5 14 TRBV7-3 NA TGTGCCAGCAGCCCGACTATGACTTGGGAGACCCAGTACTTC CASSPTMTWETQYF
NA TRBJ2-2 14 TRBV20-1 TRBD2 TGCAGTGCGGCTAGCGGGAGAGTCACCGGGGAGCTGTTTTTT CSAASGRVTGELFF
NA TRBJ1-1 14 TRBV12-3/TRBV12-4 NA TGTGCCAGCAGTCCCCCCCTGCCTAACACTGAAGCTTTCTTT CASSPPLPNTEAFF
NA TRBJ2-3 14 TRBV7-2 NA TGTGCCAGCAGCCCTAGCTGGAGGGCAGATACGCAGTATTTT CASSPSWRADTQYF
NA TRBJ1-1 15 TRBV5-6 TRBD1 TGTGCCAGCAGCTTGTGGGGACAGGAGAACACTGAAGCTTTCTTT CASSLWGQENTEAFF
NA TRBJ2-1 13 TRBV7-9 NA TGTGCCAGCAGCATAACCTATGGCGTTGAGCAGTTCTTC CASSITYGVEQFF
NA TRBJ2-1 13 TRBV6-8 NA TGTGCCAGCCCGGGAAACTCCTACAATGAGCAGTTCTTC CASPGNSYNEQFF
few TRBJ1-2 16 TRBV7-6 NA TGTGCCAGCAGCCCAGGATCGGGGGCGGGTTACTATGGCTACACCTTC CASSPGSGAGYYGYTF
NA TRBJ1-5 15 TRBV19 NA TGTGCCAGTAAGACCTCACTACGGCCCAATCAGCCCCAGCATTTT CASKTSLRPNQPQHF
few TRBJ1-5 13 TRBV6-2/TRBV6-3 NA TGTGCCAGCAGTTATGGACCAAATCAGCCCCAGCATTTT CASSYGPNQPQHF
NA TRBJ2-7 15 TRBV28 TRBD2 TGTGCCAGCAGTTCCTCAGCGGGAGTTGAGTACGAGCAGTACTTC CASSSSAGVEYEQYF
NA TRBJ1-5 15 TRBV12-3/TRBV12-4 TRBD1 TGTGCCAGCAGGCAATCCGGGACAGTCAATCAGCCCCAGCATTTT CASRQSGTVNQPQHF
NA TRBJ2-2 18 TRBV11-3 TRBD1 TGTGCCAGCAGCTCCCCCCCCTGGACAGGGAACTACCACGGGGAGCTGTTTTTT CASSSPPWTGNYHGELFF
NA TRBJ1-5 16 TRBV28 NA TGTGCCAGCAGGACGCTTGTTGGGGTGGGCAATCAGCCCCAGCATTTT CASRTLVGVGNQPQHF
few TRBJ2-1 16 TRBV6-2/TRBV6-3 TRBD2 TGTGCCAGCAGGGGGGGGGGACTAGCGAAATACAATGAGCAGTTCTTC CASRGGGLAKYNEQFF
NA TRBJ2-1 15 TRBV27 TRBD2 TGTGCCAGCAGTTTCATAGCGGGAGCCCACAATGAGCAGTTCTTC CASSFIAGAHNEQFF
few TRBJ2-3 15 TRBV10-3 TRBD2 TGTGCCATCAGTACGAGTCGGGGACTAACAGATACGCAGTATTTT CAISTSRGLTDTQYF
NA TRBJ1-1 18 TRBV4-1 NA TGCGCCAGCAGCCAAGGTCTGGGGCTGATGGGCATGAACACTGAAGCTTTCTTT CASSQGLGLMGMNTEAFF
few TRBJ2-7 16 TRBV5-1 TRBD1 TGCGCCAGCAGCTTGGGACAGGGGCTTTTCGACTACGAGCAGTACTTC CASSLGQGLFDYEQYF
NA TRBJ1-6 15 TRBV28 NA TGTGCCGTCACAGTCCCTGGCTCCTATAATTCACCCCTCCACTTT CAVTVPGSYNSPLHF
many TRBJ2-2 16 TRBV7-2 NA TGTGCCAGCAGCCCAACAGTGGACGCGAACACCGGGGAGCTGTTTTTT CASSPTVDANTGELFF
NA TRBJ2-1 15 TRBV19 NA TGTGCCAGTAGTCAACAGGGTCAGTCCTACAATGAGCAGTTCTTC CASSQQGQSYNEQFF
NA TRBJ2-7 18 TRBV6-2/TRBV6-3 TRBD1 TGTGCCAGCAGTCCTGACAGGGCGAGGAGCTCGGGAACCTACGAGCAGTACTTC CASSPDRARSSGTYEQYF
NA TRBJ2-7 14 TRBV7-3 NA TGTGCCAGCAGTTCTGACCTTCCCCCATCGGAGCAGTACTTC CASSSDLPPSEQYF
NA TRBJ2-3 16 TRBV4-3 TRBD2 TGCGCCAGCAGCCAAGACGGGACTAGCGGCCGAGATACGCAGTATTTT CASSQDGTSGRDTQYF
NA TRBJ2-3 14 TRBV6-4 NA TGTGCCAGCAGCAACGAGAGGGGCACAGATACGCAGTATTTT CASSNERGTDTQYF
NA TRBJ2-5 14 TRBV12-3/TRBV12-4 NA TGTGCCAGCAGTTTAAGGCCCGGGCGAGAGACCCAGTACTTC CASSLRPGRETQYF
NA TRBJ1-2 13 TRBV12-3/TRBV12-4 NA TGTGCCAGCAGTCAAGGGCCTAACTATGGCTACACCTTC CASSQGPNYGYTF